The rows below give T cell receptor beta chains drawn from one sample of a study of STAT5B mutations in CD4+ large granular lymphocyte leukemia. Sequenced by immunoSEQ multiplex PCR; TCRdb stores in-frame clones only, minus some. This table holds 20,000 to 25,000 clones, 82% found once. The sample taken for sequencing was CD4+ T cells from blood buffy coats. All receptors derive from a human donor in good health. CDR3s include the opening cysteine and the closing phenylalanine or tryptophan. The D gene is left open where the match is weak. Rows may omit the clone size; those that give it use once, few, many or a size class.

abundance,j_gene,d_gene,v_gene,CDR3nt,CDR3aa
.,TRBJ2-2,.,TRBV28,TGTGCCAGCAATGAGGGGCGTAGCACCGGGGAGCTGTTTTTT,CASNEGRSTGELFF
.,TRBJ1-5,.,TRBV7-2,TGTGCCAGCAGCACCCAACAGGGAAGCAATCAGCCCCAGCATTTT,CASSTQQGSNQPQHF
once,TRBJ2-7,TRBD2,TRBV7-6,TGTGCCAGCAGCCCCACGGGGGGGGCCTACGAGCAGTACTTC,CASSPTGGAYEQYF
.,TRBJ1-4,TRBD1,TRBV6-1,TGTGCCAGCAAGGGACAGGAAAATGAAAAACTGTTTTTT,CASKGQENEKLFF
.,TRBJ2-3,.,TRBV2,TGTGCCAGCAGAGGAGGGAACAGGGGTTTTCCAGATACGCAGTATTTT,CASRGGNRGFPDTQYF
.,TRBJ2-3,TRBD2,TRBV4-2,TGTGCCAGCAGCCAAGATTTAGCGGGGAGCACAGATACGCAGTATTTT,CASSQDLAGSTDTQYF
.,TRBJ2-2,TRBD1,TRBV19,TGTGCCAGTAGTCCCGGGACAGGGGGACTGGGCGGGGAGCTGTTTTTT,CASSPGTGGLGGELFF
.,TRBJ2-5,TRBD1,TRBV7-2,TGTGCCAGCAGAAGGGGACAGAAAGAGACCCAGTACTTC,CASRRGQKETQYF
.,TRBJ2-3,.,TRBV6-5,TGTGCCAGCAGTATCGCGGACAGTCTAGATACGCAGTATTTT,CASSIADSLDTQYF
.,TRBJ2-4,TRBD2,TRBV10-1,TGCGCCAGCAGTGGGGCCACCCCGGGAATGAAGCGGGGGGGGGATCTGCCCAAAAACATTCAGTACTTC,CASSGATPGMKRGGDLPKNIQYF
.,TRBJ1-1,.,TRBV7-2,TGTGCCAGCAGCTTAAGACGGAACACTGAAGCTTTCTTT,CASSLRRNTEAFF
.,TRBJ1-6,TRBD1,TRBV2,TGTGCCAGCAGTGAATGGGGGACAGCCAATTCACCCCTCCACTTT,CASSEWGTANSPLHF
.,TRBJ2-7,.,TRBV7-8,TGTGCCAGCAGCTTTAGGGACGGCAGGGAGCAGTACTTC,CASSFRDGREQYF
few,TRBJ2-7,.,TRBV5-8,TGTGCCAGCAGCTTGTTAGGCTACTCCTACGAGCAGTACTTC,CASSLLGYSYEQYF
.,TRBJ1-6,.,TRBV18,TGTGCCAGCTCACCGAAGGGTCCCTATAATTCACCCCTCCACTTT,CASSPKGPYNSPLHF
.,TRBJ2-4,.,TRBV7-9,TGTGCCAGCAGCCCCCCAGCAGTAGCCAAAAACATTCAGTACTTC,CASSPPAVAKNIQYF
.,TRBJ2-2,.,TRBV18,TGTGCCAGCTCACCTACGGACGGTAGGCCTGAAACCACCGGGGAGCTGTTTTTT,CASSPTDGRPETTGELFF
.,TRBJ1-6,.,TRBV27,TGTGCCAGCAGCTACAGTTCCGGGGCGCCCGGGTCACCCCTCCACTTT,CASSYSSGAPGSPLHF
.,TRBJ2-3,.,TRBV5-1,TGCGCCAGCAGGACGGGGACTGGCACAGATACGCAGTATTTT,CASRTGTGTDTQYF
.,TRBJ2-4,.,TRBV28,TGTGCCAGCAGTTTGGGGAGTCTAGCCAAAAACATTCAGTACTTC,CASSLGSLAKNIQYF
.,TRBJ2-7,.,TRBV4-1,TGCGCCAGCAGCCAAGATCTCAGGACCTACGAGCAGTACTTC,CASSQDLRTYEQYF
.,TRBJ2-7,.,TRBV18,TGTGCCAGCTCACCAGGAGGGGTGCCCTACGAGCAGTACTTC,CASSPGGVPYEQYF
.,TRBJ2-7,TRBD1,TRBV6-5,TGTGCCAGCAGGAGGGACAGTTCCTACGAGCAGTACTTC,CASRRDSSYEQYF
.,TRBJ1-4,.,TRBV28,TGTGCCAGCAGTTTGGGCCCACTTACTACTAATGAAAAACTGTTTTTT,CASSLGPLTTNEKLFF
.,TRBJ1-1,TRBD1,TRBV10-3,TGTGCCATCAGTGAGTCAAGGGGGGGGACAGGGTTGAACACTGAAGCTTTCTTT,CAISESRGGTGLNTEAFF
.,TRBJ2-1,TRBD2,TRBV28,TGTGCCAGCAGTTTACCGGGACTAGCGGGAGAGGGTGAGCAGTTCTTC,CASSLPGLAGEGEQFF
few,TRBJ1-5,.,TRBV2,TGTGCCAGCAGTGAATATCGGGGTAGCAATCAGCCCCAGCATTTT,CASSEYRGSNQPQHF
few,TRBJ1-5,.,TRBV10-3,TGTGCCATCGAAGGGGATATCCAGCCCCAGCATTTT,CAIEGDIQPQHF
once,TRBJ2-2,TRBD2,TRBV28,TGTGCTGTAATCGCCGCGGGGGGGCCTGGCACCGGGGAGCTGTTTTTT,CAVIAAGGPGTGELFF
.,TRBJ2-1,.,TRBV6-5,TGTGCCAGCAGTTACTCGACGGCTAGCGACGAGCAGTTCTTC,CASSYSTASDEQFF
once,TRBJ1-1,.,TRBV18,TGTGCCAGCTCACCGACGAAGGGCACTGAAGCTTTCTTT,CASSPTKGTEAFF